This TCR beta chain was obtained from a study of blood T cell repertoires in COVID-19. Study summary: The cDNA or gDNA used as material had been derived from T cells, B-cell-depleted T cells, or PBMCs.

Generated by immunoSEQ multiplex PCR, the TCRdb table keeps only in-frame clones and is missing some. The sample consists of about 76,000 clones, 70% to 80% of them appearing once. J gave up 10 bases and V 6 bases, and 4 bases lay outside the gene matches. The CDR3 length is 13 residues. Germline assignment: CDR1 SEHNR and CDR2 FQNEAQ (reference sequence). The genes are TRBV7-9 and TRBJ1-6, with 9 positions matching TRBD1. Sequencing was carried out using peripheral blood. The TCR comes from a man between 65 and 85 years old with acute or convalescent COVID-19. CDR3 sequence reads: CASSRQGESPLHF. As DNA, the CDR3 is TGTGCCAGCAGTCGACAGGGGGAATCACCCCTCCACTTT. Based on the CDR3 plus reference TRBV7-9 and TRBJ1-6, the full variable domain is DTGVSQNPRHKITKRGQNVTFRCDPISEHNRLYWYRQTLGQGPEFLTYFQNEAQLEKSRLLSDRFSAERPKGSFSTLEIQRTEQGDSAMYLCASSRQGESPLHFGNGTRLTVT.